Listed here are 10 T cell receptor beta chains from one sample, sequenced in a study of early stage breast cancer tumors. The repertoire was sequenced with immunoSEQ multiplex PCR; TCRdb's copy has only in-frame clones and lacks some. The sample lists about 50,000 clones; 65% to 80% were seen once. Sequenced input: blood. Receptors originate from a person aged 30-39 years with breast cancer.

The rearrangement uses TRBV6-1 and TRBJ2-3; D may be TRBD2 (6 bases). Germline V gives CDR1 MNHNS, CDR2 SASEGT. The CDR3 extends over 14 amino acids. The V and J ends lost 8 bases and 0 bases respectively, with 12 bases between them. CDR3 loop: CASSAGTSTDTQYF. The CDR3 DNA reads TGTGCCAGCTCCGCGGGGACTAGCACAGATACGCAGTATTTT.

The rearrangement links TRBV25-1 to TRBJ2-2; 8 nucleotides agree with TRBD1. The V segment lost 7 bases and the J segment 0 bases; nucleotides outside the gene matches: 10. This CDR3 spans 17 amino acids. Per the germline V gene, CDR1 is MGHDK and CDR2 is SYGVNS. DNA of the CDR3: TGTGCCAGCAAAGGACAGGGCACTATGGCGAACACCGGGGAGCTGTTTTTT. Its protein is CASKGQGTMANTGELFF.

This clone was observed a few times. The chain has TRBV4-1 and TRBJ1-6; D unclear. The V end lost 4 bases, the J end lost 5 bases, and 12 bases lay between the germline ends. The CDR3 runs to 15 residues. Germline V CDR1 and CDR2: MGHRA, YSYEKL. The CDR3 protein is CASSLESSHNSPLHF. For the CDR3, the DNA is TGCGCCAGCAGCCTCGAGAGCAGTCATAATTCACCCCTCCACTTT.

The rearrangement uses TRBV10-1 and TRBJ2-7; a weak D match, TRBD2 (5 bases). The length of the CDR3 is 15 residues. Between the trimmed V and J ends, which lost 4 bases and 3 bases, there was a span of 16 bases. The V gene's germline CDR1 is WNHNN and CDR2 SYGVQD (reference sequence). CDR3 sequence (DNA): TGCGCCAGCAGTGTCTCGAGCGGACCAGTCTACGAGCAGTACTTC. Amino acid sequence: CASSVSSGPVYEQYF.

In its sample, this clone was seen a few times. The rearrangement joins TRBV7-2 to TRBJ2-7; 15 nucleotides match TRBD2. Germline assignment: CDR1 SGHTA and CDR2 FQGNSA. The CDR3 sequence is 18 residues long. Germline trimming cut 3 bases from V and 0 bases from J; bases unmatched to any gene: 6. CDR3 loop: CASSLGTSGRTLSYEQYF. The CDR3 DNA follows: TGTGCCAGCAGCTTGGGGACTAGCGGGAGGACTCTCTCCTACGAGCAGTACTTC.

This chain uses TRBV27 with TRBJ2-4; 8 nucleotides agree with TRBD1. The CDR3 runs 17 residues. V trimming: 6 bases; J trimming: 0 bases; junction bases outside the gene matches: 10. CDR1 is MNHEY and CDR2 is SMNVEV in the germline V gene (reference sequence). CDR3 coding DNA: TGTGCCAGCAGCGACAGGGGTCTAGGGGTAGCCAAAAACATTCAGTACTTC. It codes for CASSDRGLGVAKNIQYF.

The chain joins TRBV27 to TRBJ2-7; a possible D gene is TRBD1 (6 bases). The CDR3 covers 14 residues. The V gene lost 6 bases and the J gene lost 7 bases, with 19 bases spanning the gap. Per germline, CDR1 MNHEY and CDR2 SMNVEV (reference sequence). The CDR3 DNA reads TGTGCCAGCAGCGCCCTGGACAGTTTTAGAGAGCAGTACTTC. Encoded protein: CASSALDSFREQYF.

The V gene is TRBV4-3, the J gene TRBJ1-5; no clear D gene. The CDR3 runs 14 residues. V lost 2 bases to trimming and J lost 1 base, with 6 bases between them. CDR1 is LGHNA and CDR2 is YSLEER in the germline V gene. The chain's CDR3 is CASSQHSSNQPQHF. As DNA, the CDR3 is TGCGCCAGCAGCCAACATTCAAGCAATCAGCCCCAGCATTTT.

The chain couples TRBV7-9 to TRBJ1-4; D not resolved. V was cut by 3 bases and J by 0 bases, with 2 bases left in between. In germline, CDR1 is SEHNR, CDR2 FQNEAQ (reference sequence). This CDR3 region has 13 residues. CDR3 bases: TGTGCCAGCAGCTTTACAACTAATGAAAAACTGTTTTTT. This codes for CASSFTTNEKLFF.

V is TRBV18 and J is TRBJ1-4; no reliable D call. V gave up 3 bases and J gave up 5 bases, with 10 bases separating them. Per germline, CDR1 KGHSH and CDR2 LQKENI. The CDR3 extends over 14 amino acids. CDR3 DNA sequence: TGTGCCAGCTCACCTGAGGACGGCAATGAAAAACTGTTTTTT. Its protein product is CASSPEDGNEKLFF.